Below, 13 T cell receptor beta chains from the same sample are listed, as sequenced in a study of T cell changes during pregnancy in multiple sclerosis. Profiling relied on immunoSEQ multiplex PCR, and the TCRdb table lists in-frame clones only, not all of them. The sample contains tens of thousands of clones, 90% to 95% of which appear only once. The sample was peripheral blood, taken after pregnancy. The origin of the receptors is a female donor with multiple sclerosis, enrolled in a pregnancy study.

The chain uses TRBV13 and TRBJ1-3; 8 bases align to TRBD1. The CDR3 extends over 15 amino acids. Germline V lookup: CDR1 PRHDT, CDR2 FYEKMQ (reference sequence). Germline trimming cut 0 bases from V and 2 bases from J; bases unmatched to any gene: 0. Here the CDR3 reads CASSLGQGAGNTIYF. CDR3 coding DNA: TGTGCCAGCAGCTTAGGACAGGGGGCTGGAAACACCATATATTTT. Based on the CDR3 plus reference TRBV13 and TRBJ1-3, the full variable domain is AAGVIQSPRHLIKEKRETATLKCYPIPRHDTVYWYQQGPGQDPQFLISFYEKMQSDKGSIPDRFSAQQFSDYHSELNMSSLELGDSALYFCASSLGQGAGNTIYFGEGSWLTVV.

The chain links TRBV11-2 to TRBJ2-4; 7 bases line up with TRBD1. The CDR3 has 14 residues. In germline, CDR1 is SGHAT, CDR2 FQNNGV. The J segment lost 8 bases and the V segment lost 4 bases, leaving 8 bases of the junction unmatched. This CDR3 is CASSSERQGDIQYF. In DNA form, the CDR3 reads TGTGCCAGCAGCTCTGAAAGACAGGGTGACATTCAGTACTTC.

CDR3 amino acids: CAWSSGSNDEQYF. DNA for the CDR3: TGTGCCTGGAGTAGCGGGAGTAACGACGAGCAGTACTTC. The chain uses TRBV30 and TRBJ2-7, with 8 bases lining up with TRBD2. The germline CDR1 and CDR2 sequences are GTSNPN and SVGIG (reference sequence). The CDR3 consists of 13 residues. V trimming: 2 bases; J trimming: 5 bases; junction bases outside the gene matches: 5.

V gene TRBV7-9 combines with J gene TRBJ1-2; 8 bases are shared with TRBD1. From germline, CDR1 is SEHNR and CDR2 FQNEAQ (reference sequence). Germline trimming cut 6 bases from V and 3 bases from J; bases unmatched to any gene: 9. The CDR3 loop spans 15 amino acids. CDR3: CASSFLTGDDYGYTF. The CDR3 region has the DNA TGTGCCAGCAGTTTTCTGACAGGGGACGACTATGGCTACACCTTC.

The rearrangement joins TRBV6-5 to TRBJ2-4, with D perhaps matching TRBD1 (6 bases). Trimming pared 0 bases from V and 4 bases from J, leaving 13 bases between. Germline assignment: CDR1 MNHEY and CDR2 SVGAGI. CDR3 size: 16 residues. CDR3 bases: TGTGCCAGCAGTTACTCGATTGGCCAGGGGAAAAACATTCAGTACTTC. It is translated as CASSYSIGQGKNIQYF.

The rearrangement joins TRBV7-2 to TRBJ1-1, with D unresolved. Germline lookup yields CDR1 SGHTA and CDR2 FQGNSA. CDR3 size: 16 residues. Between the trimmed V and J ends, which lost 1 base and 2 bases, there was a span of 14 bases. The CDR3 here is CASSLGVVQANTEAFF. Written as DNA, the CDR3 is TGTGCCAGCAGCTTAGGGGTTGTCCAGGCAAACACTGAAGCTTTCTTT. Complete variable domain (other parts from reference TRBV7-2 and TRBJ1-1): GAGVSQSPSNKVTEKGKDVELRCDPISGHTALYWYRQSLGQGLEFLIYFQGNSAPDKSGLPSDRFSAERTGGSVSTLTIQRTQQEDSAVYLCASSLGVVQANTEAFFGQGTRLTVV.

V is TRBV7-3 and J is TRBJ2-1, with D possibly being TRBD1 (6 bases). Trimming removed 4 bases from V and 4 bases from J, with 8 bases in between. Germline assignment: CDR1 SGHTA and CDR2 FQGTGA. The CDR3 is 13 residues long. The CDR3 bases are TGTGCCAGCAGCTGGGACACATACAATGAGCAGTTCTTC. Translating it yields CASSWDTYNEQFF.

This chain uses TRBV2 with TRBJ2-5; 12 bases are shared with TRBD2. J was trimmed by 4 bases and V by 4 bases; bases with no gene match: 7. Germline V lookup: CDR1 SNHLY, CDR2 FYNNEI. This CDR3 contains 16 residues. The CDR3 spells CASSVPETSGRETQYF. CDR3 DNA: TGTGCCAGCAGTGTCCCCGAGACTAGCGGGAGAGAGACCCAGTACTTC.

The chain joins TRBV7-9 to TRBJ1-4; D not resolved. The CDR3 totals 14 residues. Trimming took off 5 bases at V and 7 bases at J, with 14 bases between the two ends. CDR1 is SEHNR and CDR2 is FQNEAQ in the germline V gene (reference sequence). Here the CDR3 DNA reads TGTGCCAGCAGCCCCTTAGGTAGCGGTGAAAAACTGTTTTTT. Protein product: CASSPLGSGEKLFF.

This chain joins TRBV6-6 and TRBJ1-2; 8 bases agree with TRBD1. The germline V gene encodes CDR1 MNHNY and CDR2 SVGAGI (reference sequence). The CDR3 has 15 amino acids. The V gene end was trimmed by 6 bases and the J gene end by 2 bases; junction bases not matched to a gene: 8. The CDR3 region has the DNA TGTGCCAGCAGGAACAACAGGGGGAGCAACTATGGCTACACCTTC. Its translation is CASRNNRGSNYGYTF.

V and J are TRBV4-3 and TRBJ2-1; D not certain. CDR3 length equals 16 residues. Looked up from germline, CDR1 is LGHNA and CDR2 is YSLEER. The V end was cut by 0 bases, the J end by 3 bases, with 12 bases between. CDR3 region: CASSQDRSSLYNEQFF. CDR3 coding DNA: TGCGCCAGCAGCCAAGATCGCAGTTCCCTCTACAATGAGCAGTTCTTC.

The CDR3 nucleotides read TGTGCCAGCAGTTTATACCCGACAGGGGGCGCTGCTGGCTACACCTTC. Its translation: CASSLYPTGGAAGYTF. The chain has TRBV27 and TRBJ1-2; TRBD1 matches 10 bases. V lost 1 base, J lost 7 bases, and 9 bases stayed unmatched. The CDR3 is 16 residues long. The germline V gene encodes CDR1 MNHEY and CDR2 SMNVEV (reference sequence).

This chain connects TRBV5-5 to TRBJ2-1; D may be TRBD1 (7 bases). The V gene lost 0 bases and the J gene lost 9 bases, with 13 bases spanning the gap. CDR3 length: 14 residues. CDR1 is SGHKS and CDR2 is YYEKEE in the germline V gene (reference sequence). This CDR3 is CASSLDRGGGEQFF. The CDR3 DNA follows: TGTGCCAGCAGCTTGGACAGGGGAGGTGGTGAGCAGTTCTTC.